The rows below give T cell receptor beta chains drawn from one sample of a study of blood T cell repertoires in COVID-19. Assay used: immunoSEQ multiplex PCR; TCRdb lists only in-frame clones, some missing. This table holds approximately 200,000 clones, roughly 88% found once. The sequencing input was peripheral blood. These receptors all stem from a man in his late teens or twenties with active or convalescent COVID-19. Each CDR3 is given with its conserved first and last residue. D genes are given only for firm matches. Size values are once, few and many counts, or a class for expanded clones, and some rows have none.

cdr3_length j_call d_call v_call clone_size cdr3_aa cdr3_nt
14 TRBJ1-2 NA TRBV11-2 NA CASSRATVIHGYTF TGTGCCAGCAGCCGTGCAACAGTGATCCATGGCTACACCTTC
16 TRBJ2-3 TRBD2 TRBV25-1 few CASSGLAGGTSDTQYF TGTGCCAGCAGTGGATTAGCGGGAGGGACGTCGGATACGCAGTATTTT
16 TRBJ2-1 TRBD1 TRBV25-1 once CASSEARQGSYNEQFF TGTGCCAGCAGTGAAGCGCGACAGGGCTCCTACAATGAGCAGTTCTTC
15 TRBJ1-2 TRBD1 TRBV6-1 NA CASSEPNRGWNGYTF TGTGCCAGCAGTGAACCCAACAGGGGATGGAATGGCTACACCTTC
12 TRBJ1-1 TRBD1 TRBV27 NA CASRQGGTEAFF TGTGCCAGTAGACAGGGGGGGACTGAAGCTTTCTTT
13 TRBJ2-7 NA TRBV18 NA CASSPKREPEQYF TGTGCCAGCTCACCAAAGCGCGAGCCCGAGCAGTACTTC
15 TRBJ2-3 TRBD2 TRBV7-2 NA CASSRPGGSIDTQYF TGTGCCAGCAGCCGCCCCGGGGGGTCAATAGATACGCAGTATTTT
13 TRBJ1-5 NA TRBV19 once CASSQQGNQPQHF TGTGCCAGTAGTCAACAGGGCAATCAGCCCCAGCATTTT
15 TRBJ1-1 TRBD1 TRBV27 NA CASSPSDRSYAEAFF TGTGCCAGCAGTCCTTCGGACAGGAGCTACGCTGAAGCTTTCTTT
14 TRBJ2-2 NA TRBV11-2 NA CASSPNTPTGELFF TGTGCCAGCAGCCCGAACACCCCGACCGGGGAGCTGTTTTTT
13 TRBJ2-5 NA TRBV24-1 NA CATSEGARETQYF TGTGCCACCAGCGAAGGGGCCCGCGAGACCCAGTACTTC
12 TRBJ1-1 NA TRBV6-2/TRBV6-3 NA CASSYLQFEAFF TGTGCCAGCAGCTATCTCCAGTTTGAAGCTTTCTTT
15 TRBJ2-3 TRBD1 TRBV27 NA CASSLGTGFTDTQYF TGTGCCAGCAGTTTGGGGACAGGGTTCACAGATACGCAGTATTTT
16 TRBJ2-6 TRBD1 TRBV2 NA CASSPTGVPGANVLTF TGTGCCAGCAGTCCAACAGGGGTACCTGGGGCCAACGTCCTGACTTTC
15 TRBJ2-4 TRBD1 TRBV27 NA CASSLSGTGTAIQYF TGTGCCAGCAGTTTATCGGGGACAGGGACGGCCATTCAGTACTTC
14 TRBJ2-1 TRBD2 TRBV6-6 NA CASSLAGDYNEQFF TGTGCCAGCAGTTTAGCGGGGGACTACAATGAGCAGTTCTTC
15 TRBJ2-1 TRBD2 TRBV18 NA CASSPNQRENNEQFF TGTGCCAGCTCACCTAACCAGCGGGAAAACAATGAGCAGTTCTTC
18 TRBJ2-1 TRBD1 TRBV27 NA CASSLHSPDGQGSNEQFF TGTGCCAGCAGTTTACACTCACCTGATGGACAGGGATCCAATGAGCAGTTCTTC